This TCR beta chain came from a study of T cell repertoires in cytomegalovirus infection. The overall study: Signatures in public TCR beta sequences pointed to both CMV infection and matching HLA type.

TCRdb used MiXCR to reprocess the reads, holding one entry per CDR3 protein. The sample lists approximately 630,000 distinct CDR3 sequences, 20% to 30% occurring once. Study-wide points: HLA-C-restricted CMV-specific TCR beta clonotypes prevailed in the ex vivo response. Public TCR beta family frequency separated CMV-and-HLA carriers, including in an independent cohort.

The CDR3 is 11 residues long. Germline V CDR1 and CDR2: SGHDN, FVKESK. Trimming removed 1 base from V and 8 bases from J, with 5 bases in between. To note about this clonotype: Its antigen is currently unknown.

Sequenced material: CD8+ T cells from PBMCs. The chain combines TRBV14 with TRBJ1-1, with D hard to call. This sequence was found in a human donor in good health (CMV status not recorded). Some clones in this sample may be carry-over from other donors' samples. In DNA form, the CDR3 reads TGTGCCAGCAGCCAAGTTGGGGAAGCTTTCTTT. As protein: CASSQVGEAFF.